This T cell receptor beta chain emerged from a study of breast tumors, draining lymph nodes, adjacent tissues. V was pared by 2 bases and J by 5 bases, with 15 bases between. CDR3 size: 14 residues. The V gene's germline CDR1 is DFQATT and CDR2 SNEGSKA (reference sequence). TCRdb passed the multiplex PCR reads through MiXCR, listing each CDR3 protein once. The sample yields 100,000 or so distinct CDR3 sequences, less than 25% seen once. Samples came from axillary lymph nodes draining the breast cancer. The sequence came from a female donor with breast cancer. Some clones in this sample may be carry-over from other donors' samples. The sample comprised axillary lymph node tissue. V is TRBV20-1 and J is TRBJ1-2; perhaps TRBD1 as D (5 bases). The CDR3 here is CSARLNQGFYGYTF. Written as DNA, the CDR3 is TGCAGTGCTAGACTTAACCAGGGATTTTATGGCTACACCTTC.